These 14 T cell receptor beta chains originate from one sample sequenced in a study of human T cells and chemical hapten exposure. Each CDR3 protein gets one entry after TCRdb re-called the RACE reads with MiXCR. This sample has some 190,000 distinct CDR3 sequences, with more than 20% found just once. Time point here: patch test 1, 2 weeks after DPC sensitization. Treatment specified: therapeutic diphenylcyclopropenone sensitization with weekly scalp DPC. The source material was whole blood, sampled in connection with sensitization to the hapten diphenylcyclopropenone (DPC). The receptors derive from a woman in her forties or fifties with alopecia areata. Some clones in this sample may be carry-over from other donors' samples.

This clonotype came up a few times. The chain links TRBV10-3 to TRBJ1-4; 8 nucleotides line up with TRBD1. The CDR3 loop spans 17 amino acids. The germline V gene has CDR1 ENHRY and CDR2 SYGVKD. Losses at the gene ends were 0 bases for V and 3 bases for J; bases not matched to a gene: 6. As DNA, the CDR3 is TGTGCCATCAGTGAGTCGATTGGGACAGGATCTAATGAAAAACTGTTTTTT. It encodes CAISESIGTGSNEKLFF.

The chain carries TRBV5-1 and TRBJ1-2; D is undetermined. CDR3 length: 14 residues. CDR1 is SGHRS and CDR2 is YFSETQ in the germline V gene. The germline V and J ends were trimmed by 2 bases and 6 bases, with 14 bases remaining between them. The chain's CDR3 is CASSLNGPGDGYTF. CDR3 in DNA: TGCGCCAGCAGCTTAAATGGCCCAGGAGATGGCTACACCTTC. Using reference TRBV5-1 and TRBJ1-2 for the parts outside the CDR3, the full variable domain is KAGVTQTPRYLIKTRGQQVTLSCSPISGHRSVSWYQQTPGQGLQFLFEYFSETQRNKGNFPGRFSGRQFSNSRSEMNVSTLELGDSALYLCASSLNGPGDGYTFGSGTRLTVV.

The gene calls are TRBV20-1 and TRBJ2-7; D gene unclear. Germline V CDR1 and CDR2: DFQATT, SNEGSKA (reference sequence). The V and J ends lost 0 bases and 0 bases respectively, with 12 bases between them. This CDR3 region has 15 residues. CDR3 bases: TGCAGTGCTAGAGATCCAGCGAGTAGCTCCTACGAGCAGTACTTC. It translates to CSARDPASSSYEQYF.

The gene calls are TRBV12-2 and TRBJ2-7; the table calls TRBD2, which could not be checked here. TRBV12-2 is a pseudogene segment. This CDR3 region has 15 residues. The CDR3 DNA follows: TGTGCAAGTCGCACGGGACTAGCGGAAACCTACGAGCAGTACTTC. This codes for CASRTGLAETYEQYF.

This clonotype was detected a few times. This rearrangement joins TRBV2 to TRBJ1-2; 7 positions agree with TRBD1. The CDR3 is 13 residues long. The trim removed 6 bases at V and 10 bases at J, leaving 11 bases unmatched. Germline values: CDR1 SNHLY, CDR2 FYNNEI. CDR3 in amino acids: CASRGDSPTFYTF. CDR3 coding DNA: TGTGCCAGCAGAGGGGACAGTCCCACATTCTACACCTTC. Complete variable domain (other parts from reference TRBV2 and TRBJ1-2): EPEVTQTPSHQVTQMGQEVILRCVPISNHLYFYWYRQILGQKVEFLVSFYNNEISEKSEIFDDQFSVERPDGSNFTLKIRSTKLEDSAMYFCASRGDSPTFYTFGSGTRLTVV.

Only a few counts were recorded for this clonotype. The chain carries TRBV27 and TRBJ2-7, with TRBD1 identical over 8 bases. Trimming removed 5 bases from V and 0 bases from J; junction bases left unmatched: 9. The germline V gene has CDR1 MNHEY and CDR2 SMNVEV (reference sequence). This CDR3 spans 16 amino acids. CDR3 nucleotides: TGTGCCAGCAGTCCTATCCTACAGGGGGTCTCCTACGAGCAGTACTTC. It specifies CASSPILQGVSYEQYF.

The chain combines TRBV11-2 with TRBJ1-1; 12 nucleotides agree with TRBD1. CDR3 length: 14 amino acids. The J segment lost 11 bases and the V segment lost 3 bases, leaving 7 bases of the junction unmatched. Per the germline V gene, CDR1 is SGHAT and CDR2 is FQNNGV. The CDR3 reads CASSLRDRGRSAFF. The CDR3 bases are TGTGCCAGCAGCTTGCGGGACAGGGGGCGATCCGCTTTCTTT. Together with reference TRBV11-2 and TRBJ1-1, the CDR3 gives the full variable domain: EAGVAQSPRYKIIEKRQSVAFWCNPISGHATLYWYQQILGQGPKLLIQFQNNGVVDDSQLPKDRFSAERLKGVDSTLKIQPAKLEDSAVYLCASSLRDRGRSAFFGQGTRLTVV.

The rearrangement links TRBV3-1 to TRBJ2-1, with 7 bases that match TRBD2. Germline V gene sequence: CDR1 LGHDT, CDR2 YNNKEL (reference sequence). The CDR3 has 13 amino acids. V lost 1 base, J lost 6 bases, and 0 bases stayed unmatched. The CDR3 here is CASSQGLANEQFF. CDR3 DNA: TGTGCCAGCAGCCAAGGACTAGCCAATGAGCAGTTCTTC.

The sample holds a few counts of this clonotype. The gene calls are TRBV5-4 and TRBJ1-1, with TRBD1 matching 7 bases. V lost 2 bases to trimming and J lost 5 bases; unmatched junction nucleotides: 9. The CDR3 is made up of 15 amino acids. CDR1 and CDR2 from the germline V gene are SGHNT and YYREEE (reference sequence). The CDR3 protein is CASSFRPGGRTEAFF. The CDR3 DNA is TGTGCCAGCAGCTTTCGGCCAGGGGGTCGGACTGAAGCTTTCTTT.

This clonotype was seen a few times. The chain combines TRBV29-1 with TRBJ2-2; D remains unclear. CDR1 is SQVTM, CDR2 ANQGSEA, per germline. V was shortened by 7 bases and J by 0 bases, with 9 bases between the two germline ends. The length of the CDR3 is 13 residues. CDR3 protein: CSANHANTGELFF. DNA of the CDR3: TGCAGCGCCAACCACGCGAACACCGGGGAGCTGTTTTTT.

With regard to this clonotype: One end of the junction fails to match germline, which may point to a read error. The CDR3 DNA reads TGTGCCAGCAGCTTAGGTGGTGCAGGGAATGCAAAACTGTTTTTT. It translates to CASSLGGAGNAKLFF. The genes are TRBV7-9 and TRBJ1-4; D possibly corresponds to TRBD1 (5 bases). CDR1 and CDR2 (germline): SEHNR, FQNEAQ (reference sequence). The CDR3 is 15 residues long.

This clonotype has only a few counts. The chain employs TRBV29-1 and TRBJ2-2; tentative D call: TRBD1 (5 bases). CDR3 length equals 14 residues. Trimming pared 2 bases from V and 6 bases from J, leaving 13 bases between. Germline-derived CDR1 and CDR2 are SQVTM and ANQGSEA. The CDR3 DNA reads as TGCAGCGTTGAACCAACAGGTTCCCCCGGGGAGCTGTTTTTT. The encoded protein is CSVEPTGSPGELFF.

This clonotype has more than one count but fewer than ten. CDR3 sequence reads: CAWSVRGTDMSKLFF. CDR3 bases: TGTGCCTGGAGTGTACGAGGGACGGATATGAGTAAACTGTTTTTT. The chain joins TRBV30 to TRBJ1-4, with a tentative D call TRBD1 (5 bases). Trimming took 0 bases from V and 11 from J, leaving 19 bases between them. Germline V gene data show CDR1 as GTSNPN and CDR2 as SVGIG (reference sequence). This CDR3 comprises 15 residues.

The rearrangement uses TRBV21-1 and TRBJ2-2. TRBV21-1 represents a pseudogene. CDR3 length equals 15 residues. The CDR3 DNA reads as TGTGCCAGCAGCAAAGTCGGTACCTTCACCGGGGAGCTGTTTTTT. Amino acids: CASSKVGTFTGELFF.